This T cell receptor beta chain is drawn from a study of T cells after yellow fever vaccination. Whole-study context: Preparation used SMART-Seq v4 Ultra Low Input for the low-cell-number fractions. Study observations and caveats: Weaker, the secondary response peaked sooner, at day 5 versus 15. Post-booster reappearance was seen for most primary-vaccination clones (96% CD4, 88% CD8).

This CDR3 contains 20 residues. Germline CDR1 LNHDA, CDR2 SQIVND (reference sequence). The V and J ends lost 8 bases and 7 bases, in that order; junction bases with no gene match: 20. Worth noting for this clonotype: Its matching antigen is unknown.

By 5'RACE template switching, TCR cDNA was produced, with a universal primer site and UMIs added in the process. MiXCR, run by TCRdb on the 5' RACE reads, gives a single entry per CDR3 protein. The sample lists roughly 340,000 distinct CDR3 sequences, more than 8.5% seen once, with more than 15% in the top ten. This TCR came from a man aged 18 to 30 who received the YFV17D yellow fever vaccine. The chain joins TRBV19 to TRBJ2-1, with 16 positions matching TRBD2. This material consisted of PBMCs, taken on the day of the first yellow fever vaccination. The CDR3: CASGGIPGLAGGLLPNEQFF. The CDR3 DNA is TGTGCCAGTGGGGGTATTCCGGGACTAGCGGGGGGGCTCCTCCCAAATGAGCAGTTCTTC.